These 9 T cell receptor beta chains originate from one sample sequenced in a study of blood T cells in healthy people across ages. With a J-beta primer mix and a sample-barcoded 5' primer, a second PCR ran about 6 to 11 cycles. TCRdb passed the 5' RACE reads through MiXCR, listing each CDR3 protein once. Of hundreds of thousands of distinct CDR3 sequences in the sample, 24% were seen once. The data also belong to a second study, concerning T cells of mothers and their children.

The specimen sequenced was blood. The receptors here all came from a boy aged 5-17 years in good health.

The rearrangement links TRBV14 to TRBJ1-3; D ambiguous. Germline V gives CDR1 SGHDN, CDR2 FVKESK. CDR3 length equals 14 residues. With 5 bases removed from V and 4 bases from J, the gap between germline ends came to 12 bases. The CDR3 nucleotides read TGTGCCAGCAGCGGCGGAGGTTCCGGAAACACCATATATTTT. As protein: CASSGGGSGNTIYF.

The chain carries TRBV5-1 and TRBJ2-5; D tentatively reads TRBD1 or TRBD2 (7 bases each). The CDR3 runs 14 residues. V was pared by 2 bases and J by 6 bases, with 14 bases between. Germline loops: CDR1 SGHRS, CDR2 YFSETQ. CDR3 in amino acids: CASSFSGGAKTQYF. Here the CDR3 DNA reads TGCGCCAGCAGCTTCTCAGGGGGGGCGAAGACCCAGTACTTC.

On this clonotype: Relative to the germline gene, one junction end is altered; a read error may explain this. The chain recombines TRBV10-3 with TRBJ2-5; 8 bases agree with TRBD2. This CDR3 is 15 amino acids long. Germline lookup yields CDR1 ENHRY and CDR2 SYGVKD. CDR3 sequence: CAIGEGGLDPGEQYF. In nucleotides, the CDR3 is TGTGCCATCGGTGAGGGGGGACTAGATCCGGGAGAGCAGTACTTC.

The CDR3 loop reads CASSFSVNAQYF. The CDR3 region has the DNA TGTGCCAGCAGTTTTTCCGTCAACGCGCAGTATTTT. The rearrangement uses TRBV28 and TRBJ2-3; D gene ambiguous. Germline V lookup: CDR1 MDHEN, CDR2 SYDVKM. Deletions cut 3 bases from V and 10 bases from J, with 11 bases between. CDR3 size: 12 residues.

In this sample, this clonotype turned up many times. The gene calls are TRBV6-5 and TRBJ2-7; 10 positions match TRBD1. With V trimmed by 8 bases and J by 4 bases, 5 bases remained unmatched. CDR3 size: 13 residues. CDR1 is MNHEY and CDR2 is SVGAGI in the germline V gene. CDR3 sequence: CASGRDRGYEQYF. The DNA of the CDR3 is TGTGCCAGCGGACGGGACAGGGGTTACGAGCAGTACTTC.

There are many counts of this clonotype. V gene TRBV5-1 combines with J gene TRBJ1-5; no firm D call. The V and J ends lost 0 bases and 8 bases respectively, with 12 bases between them. Per germline, CDR1 SGHRS and CDR2 YFSETQ. The CDR3 is 14 amino acids. The CDR3 protein is CASSLGVETEPQHF. CDR3 nucleotide sequence: TGCGCCAGCAGCTTGGGAGTGGAAACGGAGCCCCAGCATTTT.

This chain links TRBV6-5 with TRBJ1-4; no firm D call. The CDR3 is made up of 15 amino acids. From germline, CDR1 is MNHEY and CDR2 SVGAGI. The V gene lost 0 bases and the J gene lost 7 bases, with 12 bases spanning the gap. The CDR3, as DNA: TGTGCCAGCAGTTACTCGGATGGGAAGGGTGAAAAACTGTTTTTT. Translation: CASSYSDGKGEKLFF.

This sequence joins TRBV6-5 and TRBJ2-5, with 9 nucleotides matching TRBD1. Germline CDR1 and CDR2: MNHEY and SVGAGI. Germline trimming cut 6 bases from V and 2 bases from J; bases unmatched to any gene: 7. CDR3 length: 15 amino acids. This chain's CDR3 is CASRTSGQGQETQYF. The CDR3 coding sequence is TGTGCCAGCAGAACCAGCGGACAGGGGCAAGAGACCCAGTACTTC.

The sample holds one count of this clonotype. The chain carries TRBV12-5 and TRBJ2-5, with TRBD2 matching over 7 bases. With the DNA end fitting TRBJ2-7 better, the J assignment may be wrong. From germline, CDR1 is LGHNT and CDR2 FRNRAP. CDR3 length: 13 residues. CDR3 in amino acids: CASAQGLFYEQYF. CDR3 nucleotide sequence: TGTGCTAGTGCCCAGGGACTATTCTACGAGCAGTACTTC.